A selection of T cell receptor beta chains follows, all from one sample in a study of blood T cell repertoires in COVID-19. This table comes from immunoSEQ multiplex PCR, and its TCRdb copy is limited to in-frame clones, with some not included. The repertoire holds 350,000 to 450,000 clones, with about 89% as singletons. Sample: PBMCs or T cells enriched from blood (not recorded which). These receptors all stem from a man aged 40-55 years in a cohort exposed to, infected with or recovered from COVID-19 (not recorded which). The CDR3 runs from the conserved cysteine through the conserved F or W. The order of the fields is J gene, clone size, V gene, D gene, CDR3 protein, CDR3 DNA. D genes are given only for firm matches. Rows may omit the clone size; those that give it use once, few, many or a size class.

J gene: TRBJ1-2; clone size: -; V gene: TRBV28; D gene: -; CDR3 protein: CASSSFSGTIYGYTF; CDR3 DNA: TGTGCCAGCAGTTCGTTTAGCGGGACAATCTATGGCTACACCTTC
J gene: TRBJ2-7; clone size: few; V gene: TRBV3-1/TRBV3-2; D gene: -; CDR3 protein: CASSYKTGWGGYEQYF; CDR3 DNA: TGTGCCAGCAGCTATAAAACAGGGTGGGGGGGCTACGAGCAGTACTTC
J gene: TRBJ2-3; clone size: few; V gene: TRBV6-4; D gene: TRBD2; CDR3 protein: CASSPTSEPTDTQYF; CDR3 DNA: TGTGCCAGCAGTCCTACTAGCGAACCCACAGATACGCAGTATTTT
J gene: TRBJ2-1; clone size: once; V gene: TRBV11-1; D gene: -; CDR3 protein: CASSLGDFVEQFF; CDR3 DNA: TGTGCCAGCAGCTTAGGGGACTTCGTTGAGCAGTTCTTC
J gene: TRBJ2-2; clone size: -; V gene: TRBV19; D gene: TRBD2; CDR3 protein: CASSRTSGVTNTGELFF; CDR3 DNA: TGTGCCAGTAGTAGAACTAGCGGCGTTACGAACACCGGGGAGCTGTTTTTT
J gene: TRBJ2-7; clone size: -; V gene: TRBV5-1; D gene: TRBD1; CDR3 protein: CASSLGTGEQYF; CDR3 DNA: TGCGCCAGCAGCTTGGGGACAGGGGAGCAGTACTTC
J gene: TRBJ1-1; clone size: few; V gene: TRBV28; D gene: -; CDR3 protein: CASSSQGGNTEAFF; CDR3 DNA: TGTGCCAGCAGTTCGCAGGGCGGGAACACTGAAGCTTTCTTT
J gene: TRBJ2-2; clone size: -; V gene: TRBV7-8; D gene: -; CDR3 protein: CASSLASRAGELFF; CDR3 DNA: TGTGCCAGCAGCTTAGCGTCCCGGGCCGGGGAGCTGTTTTTT
J gene: TRBJ2-1; clone size: -; V gene: TRBV19; D gene: TRBD1; CDR3 protein: CASSIGRQGISYNEQFF; CDR3 DNA: TGTGCCAGTAGTATAGGAAGACAGGGAATCTCCTACAATGAGCAGTTCTTC
J gene: TRBJ2-7; clone size: once; V gene: TRBV29-1; D gene: TRBD1; CDR3 protein: CSARTGTYEQYF; CDR3 DNA: TGCAGCGCCCGGACAGGGACGTACGAGCAGTACTTC
J gene: TRBJ2-2; clone size: -; V gene: TRBV7-2; D gene: -; CDR3 protein: CASSLVHSFTGELFF; CDR3 DNA: TGTGCCAGCAGCTTAGTACACAGCTTCACCGGGGAGCTGTTTTTT